This TCR beta chain is from a study of CD8+CD57+ T cells in acquired aplastic anemia. The CDR3 consists of 15 residues. V shed 4 bases and J 2 bases; nucleotides not matched to a gene: 8. Germline assignment: CDR1 SGHNT and CDR2 YENEEA. Profiling of TCR beta VDJ combinations and CDR3 sequences used genomic DNA as template. TCRdb analysed the reads with MiXCR anew, one entry per CDR3 protein. The sample consists of just over 150,000 distinct CDR3 sequences, 40% to 60% of them appearing once. Patients included in sequencing had previously demonstrated CD8+CD57+ cell expansion by flow cytometry. Points from the study as a whole: The study found no significant CD8+ Simpson's diversity difference between patients and controls.

This clonotype was seen repeatedly, ten times or more. Antigen unknown. The rearrangement joins TRBV11-3 to TRBJ2-7, with 7 nucleotides matching TRBD1. The clonotype comes from a human donor with aplastic anemia. Sequencing was carried out using sorted CD4+, CD8+, or CD8+CD57+ T cells (not recorded which) from PBMCs. The CDR3 loop reads CASSSNRGVPYEQYF. In DNA form, the CDR3 reads TGTGCCAGCAGCTCAAACAGGGGTGTTCCCTACGAGCAGTACTTC. The whole variable domain, remainder taken from reference TRBV11-3 and TRBJ2-7, is EAGVVQSPRYKIIEKKQPVAFWCNPISGHNTLYWYLQNLGQGPELLIRYENEEAVDDSQLPKDRFSAERLKGVDSTLKIQPAELGDSAVYLCASSSNRGVPYEQYFGPGTRLTVT.